The 17 T cell receptor beta chains listed next were all sequenced from one sample in a study of shared clonotypes between healthy human individuals. TCRdb keeps only in-frame clones here, not all; method: immunoSEQ multiplex PCR. The table has about 2.3 million clones, around 93% seen once. Sequencing was done on a sample of naive CD4+ T cells from PBMCs. Noted subset: CD45RA+ positively selected. Source of these receptors: a man in his late teens or twenties in good health. Some clones in this sample may be carry-over from other donors' samples.

The gene calls are TRBV27 and TRBJ2-2; 7 bases align to TRBD2. The V gene's germline CDR1 is MNHEY and CDR2 SMNVEV (reference sequence). The CDR3 runs 14 residues. V shed 3 bases and J 4 bases; nucleotides not matched to a gene: 2. The CDR3 reads CASSFWTSTGELFF. CDR3 nucleotides: TGTGCCAGCAGTTTCTGGACTAGCACCGGGGAGCTGTTTTTT.

The gene calls are TRBV5-1 and TRBJ2-7, with a tentative D call TRBD2 (7 bases). The germline V and J ends were trimmed by 2 bases and 2 bases, with 11 bases remaining between them. This CDR3 has 14 residues. Per germline, CDR1 SGHRS and CDR2 YFSETQ. The CDR3 nucleotides read TGCGCCAGCAGCTTCGGGGGGCCCACCTACGAGCAGTACTTC. It encodes CASSFGGPTYEQYF.

This chain uses TRBV29-1 with TRBJ2-7; 8 bases align to TRBD2. CDR3 length: 13 amino acids. Germline V gene lookup returns CDR1 SQVTM and CDR2 ANQGSEA. V was pared by 6 bases and J by 6 bases, with 10 bases of the junction left unmatched. The CDR3: CSVQAGVPAEQYF. CDR3 in DNA: TGCAGCGTCCAAGCGGGAGTACCAGCCGAGCAGTACTTC.

The rearrangement links TRBV4-3 to TRBJ2-7; 9 bases fit TRBD2. With V trimmed by 0 bases and J by 3 bases, 3 bases remained unmatched. The CDR3 sequence is 15 residues long. The germline CDR1 and CDR2 sequences are LGHNA and YSLEER. This chain's CDR3 is CASSQDGGGGYEQYF. CDR3 nucleotide sequence: TGCGCCAGCAGCCAAGACGGCGGGGGGGGCTACGAGCAGTACTTC.

The V and J genes are TRBV28 and TRBJ2-4, with D possibly TRBD2 on 5 matching bases. Trimming cost V 10 bases and J 6 bases, with 16 bases left between them. The CDR3 sequence is 13 residues long. Germline values: CDR1 MDHEN, CDR2 SYDVKM. The CDR3 region is CATMLRDRNIQYF. The CDR3, as DNA: TGTGCCACCATGTTGAGGGATAGAAACATTCAGTACTTC.

The V call is TRBV2, the J call TRBJ2-5; 12 nucleotides agree with TRBD2. The CDR3 is 14 amino acids. Germline V gene data show CDR1 as SNHLY and CDR2 as FYNNEI. Trimming cost V 11 bases and J 1 base; bases outside gene matches: 5. CDR3 loop: CAGRTSGTQETQYF. The CDR3 nucleotides are TGTGCCGGGCGGACTAGCGGGACCCAAGAGACCCAGTACTTC.

J is TRBJ2-6 and V is TRBV6-6; a weak D match, TRBD2 (6 bases). Germline-derived CDR1 and CDR2 are MNHNY and SVGAGI (reference sequence). The V gene lost 10 bases and the J gene lost 4 bases, with 14 bases spanning the gap. The CDR3 covers 14 residues. The CDR3 DNA reads TGTGCCACCGGGGGAGTCGCAGGGGCCAACGTCCTGACTTTC. Translating it yields CATGGVAGANVLTF.

The chain recombines TRBV6-4 with TRBJ2-1; 9 bases match TRBD2. CDR1 MRHNA and CDR2 SNTAGT come from the germline V gene. With 6 bases clipped from V and 3 bases from J, the junction kept 3 bases outside the gene matches. The CDR3 length is 14 residues. The CDR3 is CASSLSGSYNEQFF. In DNA, the CDR3 is TGTGCCAGCAGCCTTAGCGGGAGCTACAATGAGCAGTTCTTC.

This clone was observed once. The genes are TRBV28 and TRBJ1-4; maybe TRBD1 (6 bases). CDR1 is MDHEN and CDR2 is SYDVKM in the germline V gene. V was clipped by 1 base and J by 8 bases, with 17 bases between them. The CDR3 spans 16 residues. CDR3: CASSLYLATQGEKLFF. The CDR3 nucleotides are TGTGCCAGCAGTTTATATCTGGCGACCCAGGGGGAAAAACTGTTTTTT.

The chain links TRBV11-2 to TRBJ1-6; no firm D call. Per the germline V gene, CDR1 is SGHAT and CDR2 is FQNNGV. The CDR3 has 14 residues. V dropped 2 bases and J dropped 6 bases, with 8 bases sitting between them. The CDR3 sequence: CASSLRPGNSPLHF. CDR3 coding DNA: TGTGCCAGCAGCTTAAGGCCGGGTAATTCACCCCTCCACTTT.

The chain couples TRBV4-1 to TRBJ1-4; no definite D call. Germline V gene lookup returns CDR1 MGHRA and CDR2 YSYEKL. CDR3 length: 16 residues. The V and J ends lost 5 bases and 4 bases respectively, with 17 bases between them. DNA for the CDR3: TGCGCCAGCAGCTTAGTCCCGGGCCTCAATAATGAAAAACTGTTTTTT. This translates into CASSLVPGLNNEKLFF.

This clone was seen once. The DNA of the CDR3 is TGCGCCAGCAGCCAAGAATCACGAGGGAGCTCCTACGAGCAGTACTTC. Amino acid sequence: CASSQESRGSSYEQYF. V and J are TRBV4-1 and TRBJ2-7; possible D gene TRBD2, 5 bases. The CDR3 has 16 residues. With 0 bases removed from V and 0 bases from J, the gap between germline ends came to 12 bases. Per germline, CDR1 MGHRA and CDR2 YSYEKL.

The DNA for the CDR3 is TGTGCCAGCAGACTTCCGGGACAGGGTGGCGATGAGCAGTTCTTC. Residues: CASRLPGQGGDEQFF. V is TRBV6-6 and J is TRBJ2-1, with 9 positions matching TRBD1. V lost 6 bases and J lost 8; bases outside the gene matches: 11. Germline CDR1 MNHNY, CDR2 SVGAGI (reference sequence). The CDR3 runs 15 residues.

The table lists this clone with a count of one. The chain links TRBV5-5 to TRBJ2-5; TRBD1 agrees at 12 bases. This CDR3 is 16 amino acids long. Germline V gene lookup returns CDR1 SGHKS and CDR2 YYEKEE (reference sequence). V gave up 5 bases and J gave up 5 bases; unmatched junction bases: 10. Here the CDR3 DNA reads TGTGCCAGCAGTCCTACAGGGACAGGGGGCGAGGAGACCCAGTACTTC. This sequence encodes CASSPTGTGGEETQYF.

The gene calls are TRBV7-9 and TRBJ2-6; D remains unclear. This CDR3 region has 15 residues. Germline CDR1 and CDR2: SEHNR and FQNEAQ (reference sequence). Trimming left V 7 bases short and J 0 bases short, with 10 bases between. The CDR3 region has the DNA TGTGCCAGCACCTCTGGGTACTCTGGGGCCAACGTCCTGACTTTC. Its protein is CASTSGYSGANVLTF.

On this clone: This may come from a read error, since a much larger clone is one base off. In the same sample, other DNA sequences code for this CDR3. The chain recombines TRBV5-1 with TRBJ1-1; D is possibly TRBD1 (5 bases). The CDR3 runs 14 residues. V lost 0 bases and J lost 1, with 7 bases in between. Germline V gene sequence: CDR1 SGHRS, CDR2 YFSETQ. CDR3 in DNA: TGCGCCAGCAGCTTGGGACAGAAGAACACTGAAGCTTTCTTT. As protein: CASSLGQKNTEAFF.

V gene TRBV5-1 combines with J gene TRBJ1-1; D is uncertain. This CDR3 is 14 amino acids long. CDR1 is SGHRS, CDR2 YFSETQ, per germline. V dropped 0 bases and J dropped 7 bases, with 13 bases sitting between them. The CDR3 sequence: CASSLVGTEDEAFF. CDR3 coding DNA: TGCGCCAGCAGCTTGGTCGGAACAGAGGATGAAGCTTTCTTT.